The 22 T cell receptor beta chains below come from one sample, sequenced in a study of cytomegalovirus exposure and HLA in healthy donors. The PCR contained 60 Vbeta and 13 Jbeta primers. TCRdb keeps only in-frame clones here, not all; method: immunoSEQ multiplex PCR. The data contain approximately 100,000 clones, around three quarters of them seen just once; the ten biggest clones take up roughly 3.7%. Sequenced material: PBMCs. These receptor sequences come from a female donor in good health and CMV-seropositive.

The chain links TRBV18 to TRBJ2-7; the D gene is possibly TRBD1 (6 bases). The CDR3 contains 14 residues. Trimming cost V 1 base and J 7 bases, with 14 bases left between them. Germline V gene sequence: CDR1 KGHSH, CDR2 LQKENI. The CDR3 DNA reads TGTGCCAGCTCACCACGGCAGGGGCTGAATGAGCAGTACTTC. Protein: CASSPRQGLNEQYF.

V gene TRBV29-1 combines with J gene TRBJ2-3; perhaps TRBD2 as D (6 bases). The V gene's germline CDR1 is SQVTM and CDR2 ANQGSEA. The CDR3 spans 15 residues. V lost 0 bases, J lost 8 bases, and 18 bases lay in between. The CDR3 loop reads CSVEEGGLAFGTQYF. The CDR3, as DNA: TGCAGCGTTGAAGAAGGAGGTCTAGCGTTTGGTACGCAGTATTTT.

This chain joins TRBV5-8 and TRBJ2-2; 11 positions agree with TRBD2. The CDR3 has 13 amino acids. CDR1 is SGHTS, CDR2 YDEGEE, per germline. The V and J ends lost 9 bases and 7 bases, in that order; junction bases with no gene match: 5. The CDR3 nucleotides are TGTGCCAATTTAGCGGGAGGGGGCGGGGAGCTGTTTTTT. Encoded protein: CANLAGGGGELFF.

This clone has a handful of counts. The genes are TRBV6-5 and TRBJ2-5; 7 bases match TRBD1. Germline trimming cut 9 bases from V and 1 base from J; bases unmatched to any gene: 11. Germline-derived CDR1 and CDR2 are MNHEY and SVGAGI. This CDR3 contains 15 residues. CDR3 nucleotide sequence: TGTGCCAGTAAACTAACAGGGGACATCCAAGAGACCCAGTACTTC. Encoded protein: CASKLTGDIQETQYF.

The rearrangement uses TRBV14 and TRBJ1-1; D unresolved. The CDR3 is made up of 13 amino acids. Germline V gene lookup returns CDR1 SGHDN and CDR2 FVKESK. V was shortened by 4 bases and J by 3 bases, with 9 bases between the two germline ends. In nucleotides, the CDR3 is TGTGCCAGCAGCCCGGACTCTTACACTGAAGCTTTCTTT. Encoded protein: CASSPDSYTEAFF.

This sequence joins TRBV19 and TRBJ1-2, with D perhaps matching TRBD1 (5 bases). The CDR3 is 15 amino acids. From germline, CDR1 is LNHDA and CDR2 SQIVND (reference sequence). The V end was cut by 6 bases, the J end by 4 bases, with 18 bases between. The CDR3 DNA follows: TGTGCCAGTAGCATTAATATCAGGGCGTCCTATGGCTACACCTTC. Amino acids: CASSINIRASYGYTF. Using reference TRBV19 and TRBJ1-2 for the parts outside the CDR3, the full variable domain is DGGITQSPKYLFRKEGQNVTLSCEQNLNHDAMYWYRQDPGQGLRLIYYSQIVNDFQKGDIAEGYSVSREKKESFPLTVTSAQKNPTAFYLCASSINIRASYGYTFGSGTRLTVV.

This chain's CDR3 is CASSLYSGNTIYF. The CDR3 region has the DNA TGTGCCAGCAGCTTATACTCTGGAAACACCATATATTTT. This sequence joins TRBV7-9 and TRBJ1-3, with D unclear. CDR1 is SEHNR, CDR2 FQNEAQ, per germline (reference sequence). Trimming removed 2 bases at V and 0 bases at J, with 2 bases between. There are 13 residues in the CDR3. The whole variable domain, remainder taken from reference TRBV7-9 and TRBJ1-3, is DTGVSQNPRHKITKRGQNVTFRCDPISEHNRLYWYRQTLGQGPEFLTYFQNEAQLEKSRLLSDRFSAERPKGSFSTLEIQRTEQGDSAMYLCASSLYSGNTIYFGEGSWLTVV.

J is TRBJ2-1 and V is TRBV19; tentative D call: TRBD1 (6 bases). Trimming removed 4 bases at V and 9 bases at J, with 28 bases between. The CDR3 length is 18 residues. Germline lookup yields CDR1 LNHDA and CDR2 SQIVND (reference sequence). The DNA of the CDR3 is TGTGCCAGTAGTACCCTCCCTTCTTTACAAGGGGGATCCGGTGAGCAGTTCTTC. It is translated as CASSTLPSLQGGSGEQFF.

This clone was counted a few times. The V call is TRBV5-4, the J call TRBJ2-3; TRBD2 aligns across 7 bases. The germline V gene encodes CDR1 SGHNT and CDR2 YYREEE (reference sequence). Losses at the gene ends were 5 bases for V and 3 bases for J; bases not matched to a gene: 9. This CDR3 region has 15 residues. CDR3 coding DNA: TGTGCCAGCAGACCGGGGGTCGGGGGGACAGATACGCAGTATTTT. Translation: CASRPGVGGTDTQYF. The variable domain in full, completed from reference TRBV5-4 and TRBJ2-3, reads ETGVTQSPTHLIKTRGQQVTLRCSSQSGHNTVSWYQQALGQGPQFIFQYYREEENGRGNFPPRFSGLQFPNYSSELNVNALELDDSALYLCASRPGVGGTDTQYFGPGTRLTVL.

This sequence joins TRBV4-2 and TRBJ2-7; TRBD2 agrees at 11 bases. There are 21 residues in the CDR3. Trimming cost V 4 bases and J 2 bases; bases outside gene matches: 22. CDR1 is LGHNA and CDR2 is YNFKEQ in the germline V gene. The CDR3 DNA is TGTGCCAGCAGCCCAGACCCGGGGTCTAGCGGGAGGCCCGATATTACCTACGAGCAGTACTTC. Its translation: CASSPDPGSSGRPDITYEQYF.

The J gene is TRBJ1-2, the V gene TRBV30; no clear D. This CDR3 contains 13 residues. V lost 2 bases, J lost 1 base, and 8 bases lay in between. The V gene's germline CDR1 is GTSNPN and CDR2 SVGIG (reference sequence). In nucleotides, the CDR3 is TGTGCCTGGAGTCTCGGGATTAACTATGGCTACACCTTC. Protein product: CAWSLGINYGYTF.

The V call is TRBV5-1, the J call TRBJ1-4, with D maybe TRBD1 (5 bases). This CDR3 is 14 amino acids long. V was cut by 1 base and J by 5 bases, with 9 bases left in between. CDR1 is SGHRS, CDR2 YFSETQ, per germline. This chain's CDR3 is CASSLTTDNEKLFF. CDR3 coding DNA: TGCGCCAGCAGCTTGACGACAGACAATGAAAAACTGTTTTTT.

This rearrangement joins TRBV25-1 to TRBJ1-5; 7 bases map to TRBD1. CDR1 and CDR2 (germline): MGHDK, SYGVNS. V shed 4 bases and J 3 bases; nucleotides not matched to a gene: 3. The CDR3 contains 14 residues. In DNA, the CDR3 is TGTGCCAGCAGTGGGACAGGCTACAATCAGCCCCAGCATTTT. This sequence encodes CASSGTGYNQPQHF.

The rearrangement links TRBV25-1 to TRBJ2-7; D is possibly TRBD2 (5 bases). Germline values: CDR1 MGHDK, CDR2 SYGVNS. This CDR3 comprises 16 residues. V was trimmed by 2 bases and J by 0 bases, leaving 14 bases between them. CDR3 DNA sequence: TGTGCCAGCAGTGAAGGGAGACACCTAAGCTCCTACGAGCAGTACTTC. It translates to CASSEGRHLSSYEQYF.

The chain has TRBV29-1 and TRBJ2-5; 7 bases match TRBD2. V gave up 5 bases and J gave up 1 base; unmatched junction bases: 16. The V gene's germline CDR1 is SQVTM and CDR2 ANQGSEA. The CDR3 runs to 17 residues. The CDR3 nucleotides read TGCAGCGTTCGGGGGAGGGTCAAGGGGACTATCCAAGAGACCCAGTACTTC. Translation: CSVRGRVKGTIQETQYF.

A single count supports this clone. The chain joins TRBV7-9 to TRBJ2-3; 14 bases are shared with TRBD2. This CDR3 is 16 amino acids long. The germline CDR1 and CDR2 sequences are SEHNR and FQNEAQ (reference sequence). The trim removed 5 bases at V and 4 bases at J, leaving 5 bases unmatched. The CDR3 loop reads CASSPRGLAGADTQYF. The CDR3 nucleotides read TGTGCCAGCAGCCCACGGGGACTAGCGGGAGCAGATACGCAGTATTTT.

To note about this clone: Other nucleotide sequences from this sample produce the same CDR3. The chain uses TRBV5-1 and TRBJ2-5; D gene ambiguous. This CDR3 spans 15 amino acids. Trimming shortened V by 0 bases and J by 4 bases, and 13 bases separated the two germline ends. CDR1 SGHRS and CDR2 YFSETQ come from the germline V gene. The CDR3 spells CASSLGLGAGETQYF. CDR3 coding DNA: TGCGCCAGCAGCTTGGGGCTGGGCGCAGGAGAGACCCAGTACTTC.

CDR3 in DNA: TGTGCCACCAGCAGTACACAGGGAACCCACGAGCAGTACTTC. Translated: CATSSTQGTHEQYF. The chain couples TRBV15 to TRBJ2-7; a possible D gene is TRBD1 (6 bases). The CDR3 has 14 residues. Germline-derived CDR1 and CDR2 are LNHNV and YYDKDF (reference sequence). Deletions cut 3 bases from V and 5 bases from J, with 14 bases between.

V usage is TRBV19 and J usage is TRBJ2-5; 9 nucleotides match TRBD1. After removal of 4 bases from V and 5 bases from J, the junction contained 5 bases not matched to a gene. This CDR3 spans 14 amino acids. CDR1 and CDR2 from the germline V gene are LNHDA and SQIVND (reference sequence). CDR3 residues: CASSTGQGRETQYF. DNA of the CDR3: TGTGCCAGTAGTACCGGACAGGGGAGGGAGACCCAGTACTTC.

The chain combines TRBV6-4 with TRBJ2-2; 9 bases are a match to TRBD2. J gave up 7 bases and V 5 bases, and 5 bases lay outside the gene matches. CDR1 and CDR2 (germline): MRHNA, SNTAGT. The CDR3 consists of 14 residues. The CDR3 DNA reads TGTGCCAGCAGTCCTAGCGGGGTCGGCGGGGAGCTGTTTTTT. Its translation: CASSPSGVGGELFF.

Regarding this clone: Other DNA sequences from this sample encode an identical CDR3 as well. CDR3 in DNA: TGTGCCAGCAGCGTTGGGGGCCCCCAAGAGACCCAGTACTTC. It is translated as CASSVGGPQETQYF. V and J are TRBV9 and TRBJ2-5, with D tentatively TRBD1 (6 bases). V was pared by 2 bases and J by 1 base, with 9 bases between. This CDR3 region has 14 residues. The germline gives CDR1 SGDLS, CDR2 YYNGEE.

Written as DNA, the CDR3 is TGTGCCAGTAGTATGACCGGGACTAGCGGGACATTGGCCCAGTACTTC. Amino acid sequence: CASSMTGTSGTLAQYF. The chain links TRBV19 to TRBJ2-5; 13 nucleotides match TRBD2. Germline V gives CDR1 LNHDA, CDR2 SQIVND (reference sequence). The CDR3 is 16 amino acids. The junction had 10 bases not matched to a gene; V was cut back by 3 bases and J by 9 bases.